A selection of T cell receptor beta chains follows, all from one sample in a study of T cell repertoires in cytomegalovirus infection. TCRdb used MiXCR to reprocess the reads, holding one entry per CDR3 protein. The sample consists of around 310,000 distinct CDR3 sequences, approximately 32% of them appearing once. No antigen has been identified for these receptors. The sample consisted of cultured PBMCs, taken from culture after CMV antigen stimulation. These receptors were obtained from a human donor in good health (CMV status not recorded). Some clones in this sample may be carry-over from other donors' samples. The CDR3 runs from the conserved cysteine through the conserved F or W. A D gene is named only where the DNA matches it firmly. A row's size may be missing; if present it is once, few, many or a size class.

D gene: -; J gene: TRBJ2-7; clone size: few; V gene: TRBV2; CDR3 DNA: TGTGCCAGCACCCCTCCTAACGGAGCCTACGAGCAGTACTTC; CDR3 protein: CASTPPNGAYEQYF
D gene: -; J gene: TRBJ2-1; clone size: -; V gene: TRBV28; CDR3 DNA: TGTGCCAGCTCCGCCCCCTGGCAGGCTTACTACGGTCCGTTCTTC; CDR3 protein: CASSAPWQAYYGPFF
D gene: TRBD1; J gene: TRBJ1-1; clone size: many; V gene: TRBV11-2; CDR3 DNA: TGTGCCAGCAGCCTGGAAGGGACAGGGGCCACTGAAGCTTTCTTT; CDR3 protein: CASSLEGTGATEAFF
D gene: TRBD1; J gene: TRBJ2-5; clone size: many; V gene: TRBV15; CDR3 DNA: TGTGCCACCAGGGACAGGGGCCAAGAGACCCAGTACTTC; CDR3 protein: CATRDRGQETQYF
D gene: TRBD1; J gene: TRBJ2-7; clone size: few; V gene: TRBV6-5; CDR3 DNA: TGTGCCAGCAGCTCCGGGACAGGGTATGAAGAGCAGTACTTC; CDR3 protein: CASSSGTGYEEQYF
D gene: -; J gene: TRBJ2-7; clone size: -; V gene: TRBV4-2; CDR3 DNA: TGTGCCAGCGGGGTGGGGGCGGCCTACGAGCAGTACTTC; CDR3 protein: CASGVGAAYEQYF
D gene: TRBD2; J gene: TRBJ2-1; clone size: -; V gene: TRBV12-3/TRBV12-4; CDR3 DNA: TGTGCCAGCATTCCTACTAGCGGGAGAAGAAATGAGCAGTTCTTC; CDR3 protein: CASIPTSGRRNEQFF
D gene: -; J gene: TRBJ1-2; clone size: -; V gene: TRBV20-1; CDR3 DNA: TGCAGTGCTAGAGATCTCGAGGAGGGTGTCTATGGCTACACCTTC; CDR3 protein: CSARDLEEGVYGYTF
D gene: -; J gene: TRBJ2-1; clone size: -; V gene: TRBV11-3; CDR3 DNA: TGTGCCAGCAGCTTAGAGTCAAGTGGGGGTGAGCAGTTCTTC; CDR3 protein: CASSLESSGGEQFF
D gene: -; J gene: TRBJ2-1; clone size: few; V gene: TRBV12-3/TRBV12-4; CDR3 DNA: TGTGCCTCGGAAGAGGGGATCTTAGGGCAGTTCTTC; CDR3 protein: CASEEGILGQFF
D gene: -; J gene: TRBJ1-5; clone size: -; V gene: TRBV4-1; CDR3 DNA: TGCGCCAGCAGCCGCGAGACAGGAGTAAATCAGCCCCAGCATTTT; CDR3 protein: CASSRETGVNQPQHF
D gene: TRBD2; J gene: TRBJ2-7; clone size: many; V gene: TRBV7-2; CDR3 DNA: TGTGCCAGCAGCTTAGTAAGTGGGAGGGCCGCCGGTGAGCAGTACTTC; CDR3 protein: CASSLVSGRAAGEQYF
D gene: -; J gene: TRBJ1-1; clone size: -; V gene: TRBV6-2/TRBV6-3; CDR3 DNA: TGTGCCAGCGGACCGACGGGGAGTGGCACTGAAGCTTTCTTT; CDR3 protein: CASGPTGSGTEAFF
D gene: -; J gene: TRBJ1-2; clone size: -; V gene: TRBV20-1; CDR3 DNA: TGCAGTGCCCAGGCCCTTTCGAGGGGGAATGGCTACACCTTC; CDR3 protein: CSAQALSRGNGYTF
D gene: -; J gene: TRBJ2-7; clone size: -; V gene: TRBV4-2; CDR3 DNA: TGTGCCAGCAGCCCCGGGACAATATTCTACGAGCAGTACTTC; CDR3 protein: CASSPGTIFYEQYF
D gene: -; J gene: TRBJ2-4; clone size: -; V gene: TRBV6-6; CDR3 DNA: TGTGCCAGCAGCCTCCCGATAATAGCCAAAAACATTCAGTACTTC; CDR3 protein: CASSLPIIAKNIQYF
D gene: -; J gene: TRBJ2-7; clone size: -; V gene: TRBV6-5; CDR3 DNA: TGTGCCAGCAGTTACGCCCAAACAGGGCCAGGCGAGCAGTACTTC; CDR3 protein: CASSYAQTGPGEQYF
D gene: TRBD1; J gene: TRBJ1-5; clone size: -; V gene: TRBV19; CDR3 DNA: TGTGCCAGTATAGGACAGGGTAGAAGGAGCAATCAGCCCCAGCATTTT; CDR3 protein: CASIGQGRRSNQPQHF
D gene: TRBD1; J gene: TRBJ1-2; clone size: few; V gene: TRBV10-3; CDR3 DNA: TGTGCCATCAGTTTGGGACAGGGCGACTATGGCTACACCTTC; CDR3 protein: CAISLGQGDYGYTF
D gene: -; J gene: TRBJ1-2; clone size: -; V gene: TRBV7-4; CDR3 DNA: TGTGCCAGCAGCCCCGGGATCCGGGTCTATGGCTACACCTTC; CDR3 protein: CASSPGIRVYGYTF
D gene: -; J gene: TRBJ1-2; clone size: -; V gene: TRBV18; CDR3 DNA: TGTGCCAGCTCCCACAGGGAGGGGCCCGGGGGTAACGGCTACACCTTC; CDR3 protein: CASSHREGPGGNGYTF
D gene: -; J gene: TRBJ2-1; clone size: -; V gene: TRBV20-1; CDR3 DNA: TGCAGTGCTGCCCACACAGGGGGGGACTACAATGAGCAGTTCTTC; CDR3 protein: CSAAHTGGDYNEQFF
D gene: TRBD1; J gene: TRBJ2-5; clone size: -; V gene: TRBV6-1; CDR3 DNA: TGTGCCAGCAGTGATGGGGGGACAGGGGAGACCCAGTACTTC; CDR3 protein: CASSDGGTGETQYF
D gene: -; J gene: TRBJ1-3; clone size: -; V gene: TRBV5-1; CDR3 DNA: TGCGCCAGCAGCTTGGAAGCCCAAACGCGGACTGGAAACACCATATATTTT; CDR3 protein: CASSLEAQTRTGNTIYF
D gene: -; J gene: TRBJ1-2; clone size: -; V gene: TRBV12-3/TRBV12-4; CDR3 DNA: TGTGCCAGCAGCCCGCGGAATGTCTATGGCTACACCTTC; CDR3 protein: CASSPRNVYGYTF
D gene: TRBD1; J gene: TRBJ2-5; clone size: -; V gene: TRBV24-1; CDR3 DNA: TGTGCCACCAGTGACACCGGGACAGGGGGGTCAGAGACCCAGTACTTC; CDR3 protein: CATSDTGTGGSETQYF
D gene: TRBD2; J gene: TRBJ2-1; clone size: -; V gene: TRBV20-1; CDR3 DNA: TGCAGTGCTAGACCACTAGCGGGGGGCCACAATGAGCAGTTCTTC; CDR3 protein: CSARPLAGGHNEQFF
D gene: -; J gene: TRBJ1-5; clone size: few; V gene: TRBV6-1; CDR3 DNA: TGTGCCAGCAGTGGGAGAAATAATCAGCCCCAGCATTTT; CDR3 protein: CASSGRNNQPQHF
D gene: -; J gene: TRBJ1-6; clone size: few; V gene: TRBV12-3/TRBV12-4; CDR3 DNA: TGTGCCAGCAACGTGGACCTTTACTCACCCCTCCACTTT; CDR3 protein: CASNVDLYSPLHF
D gene: TRBD1; J gene: TRBJ2-3; clone size: many; V gene: TRBV6-5; CDR3 DNA: TGTGCCAGCAGTTACTCCTACGCGGGACAGGGGAGGTACACAGATACGCAGTATTTT; CDR3 protein: CASSYSYAGQGRYTDTQYF
D gene: -; J gene: TRBJ2-3; clone size: -; V gene: TRBV10-1; CDR3 DNA: TGCGCCAGCAGTGAACGGCAGTACACAGATACGCAGTATTTT; CDR3 protein: CASSERQYTDTQYF
D gene: TRBD1; J gene: TRBJ2-1; clone size: many; V gene: TRBV7-3; CDR3 DNA: TGTGCCAGCAGCCTCCGACAGGGGGTGTACAATGAGCAGTTCTTC; CDR3 protein: CASSLRQGVYNEQFF
D gene: TRBD1; J gene: TRBJ1-2; clone size: once; V gene: TRBV6-5; CDR3 DNA: TGTGCCAGCAGTTACCGGGACAGGCTTAACTATGGCTACACCTTC; CDR3 protein: CASSYRDRLNYGYTF
D gene: TRBD1; J gene: TRBJ1-2; clone size: -; V gene: TRBV18; CDR3 DNA: TGTGCCAGCTCACCGGGGGACAGGGCTAACTATGGCTACACCTTC; CDR3 protein: CASSPGDRANYGYTF
D gene: TRBD2; J gene: TRBJ2-5; clone size: -; V gene: TRBV7-3; CDR3 DNA: TGTGCCAGCAGCTTAACGGGACTAGGGATCCAAGAGACCCAGTACTTC; CDR3 protein: CASSLTGLGIQETQYF
D gene: TRBD2; J gene: TRBJ2-2; clone size: few; V gene: TRBV9; CDR3 DNA: TGTGCCAGCAGCGTAGAAGGACTAGCGGGGCCCGGGCACACCGGGGAGCTGTTTTTT; CDR3 protein: CASSVEGLAGPGHTGELFF
D gene: -; J gene: TRBJ2-3; clone size: once; V gene: TRBV28; CDR3 DNA: TGTGCCAGCAGACCATTTCAGGGAAGTGATACGCAGTATTTT; CDR3 protein: CASRPFQGSDTQYF
D gene: TRBD2; J gene: TRBJ2-1; clone size: -; V gene: TRBV2; CDR3 DNA: TGTGCCAGCAGTGAACTTTTTAGTACTAGCGGGATCTACAATGAGCAGTTCTTC; CDR3 protein: CASSELFSTSGIYNEQFF
D gene: -; J gene: TRBJ1-6; clone size: -; V gene: TRBV2; CDR3 DNA: TGTGCCAGCAATTCTCGAGGCCCGGGGAGCGATTCACCCCTCCACTTT; CDR3 protein: CASNSRGPGSDSPLHF
D gene: TRBD2; J gene: TRBJ2-5; clone size: -; V gene: TRBV7-6; CDR3 DNA: TGTGCCAGCAGCCTAACGACTAGCGGGGGTGAGACCCAGTACTTC; CDR3 protein: CASSLTTSGGETQYF
D gene: -; J gene: TRBJ2-2; clone size: -; V gene: TRBV12-5; CDR3 DNA: TGTGCTAGTGGTCCGGGACTCTACACCGGGGAGCTGTTTTTT; CDR3 protein: CASGPGLYTGELFF
D gene: -; J gene: TRBJ2-1; clone size: -; V gene: TRBV12-3/TRBV12-4; CDR3 DNA: TGTGCCAGCAGTTCCGACTATTTCAATGAGCAGTTCTTC; CDR3 protein: CASSSDYFNEQFF